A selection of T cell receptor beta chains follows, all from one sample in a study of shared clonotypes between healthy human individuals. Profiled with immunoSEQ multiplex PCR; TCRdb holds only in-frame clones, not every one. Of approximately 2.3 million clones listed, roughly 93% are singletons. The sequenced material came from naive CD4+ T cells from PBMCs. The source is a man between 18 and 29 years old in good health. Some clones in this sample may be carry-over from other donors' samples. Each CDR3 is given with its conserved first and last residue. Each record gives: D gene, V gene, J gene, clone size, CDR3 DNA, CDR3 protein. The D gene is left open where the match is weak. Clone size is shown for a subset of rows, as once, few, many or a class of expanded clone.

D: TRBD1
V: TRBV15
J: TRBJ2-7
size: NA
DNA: TGTGCCACCAGCGATGGGGACAGTATCTACGAGCAGTACTTC
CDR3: CATSDGDSIYEQYF

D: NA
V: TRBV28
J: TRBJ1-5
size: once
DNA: TGTGCCAGCACCCCTGGGGGGGCTGGTCAGCCCCAGCATTTT
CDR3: CASTPGGAGQPQHF

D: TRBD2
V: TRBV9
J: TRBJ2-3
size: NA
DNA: TGTGCCAGCAGCTATAGCGGGGATACGCAGTATTTT
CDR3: CASSYSGDTQYF

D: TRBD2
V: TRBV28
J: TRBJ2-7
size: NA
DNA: TGTGCCAGCAGTGCCGAGCGGGGGACCTACGAGCAGTACTTC
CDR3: CASSAERGTYEQYF

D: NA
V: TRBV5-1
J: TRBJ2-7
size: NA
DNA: TGCGCCAGCAGCTTGACGGACACCGTCCCCTACGAGCAGTACTTC
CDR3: CASSLTDTVPYEQYF

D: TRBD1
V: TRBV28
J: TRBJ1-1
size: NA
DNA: TGTGCCAGCAGTCCTACAGGGGGCCAGTATATGAACACTGAAGCTTTCTTT
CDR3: CASSPTGGQYMNTEAFF

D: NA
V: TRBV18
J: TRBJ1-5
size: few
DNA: TGTGCCAGCTCACCGACGGGCAATCAGCCCCAGCATTTT
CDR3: CASSPTGNQPQHF

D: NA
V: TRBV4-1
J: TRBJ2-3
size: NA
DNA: TGCGCCAGCAGCCAAGACTTCAGATCAGATACGCAGTATTTT
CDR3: CASSQDFRSDTQYF

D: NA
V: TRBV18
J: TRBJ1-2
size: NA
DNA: TGTGCCAGCTCACCATTTACCGAGAACTATGGCTACACCTTC
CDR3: CASSPFTENYGYTF

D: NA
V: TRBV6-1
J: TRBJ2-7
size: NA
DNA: TGTGCCAGCAGTGAAGCTCCTGGACGGGCTACCTACTCCTACGAGCAGTACTTC
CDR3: CASSEAPGRATYSYEQYF

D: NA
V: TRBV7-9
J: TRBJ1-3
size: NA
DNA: TGTGCCAGCAGCTTAATAGGGGGGGAGGCCTCTGGAAACACCATATATTTT
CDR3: CASSLIGGEASGNTIYF

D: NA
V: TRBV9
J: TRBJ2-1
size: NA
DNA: TGTGCCAGCAGCGTAGGTTGGGGTAGTGGAGCCTACAATGAGCAGTTCTTC
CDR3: CASSVGWGSGAYNEQFF

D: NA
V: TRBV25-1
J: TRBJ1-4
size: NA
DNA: TGTGCCAGCAGTGGAGGGATCCGGGAGTCCTTTAATGAAAAACTGTTTTTT
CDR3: CASSGGIRESFNEKLFF

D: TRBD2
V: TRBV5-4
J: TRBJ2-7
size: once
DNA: TGTGCCAGCAGCCCCAGCGGGAGTACCCACGAGCAGTACTTC
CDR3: CASSPSGSTHEQYF

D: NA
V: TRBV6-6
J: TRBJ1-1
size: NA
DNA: TGTGCCAGCTTCCTAGGGGCGTGGGGCACTGAAGCTTTCTTT
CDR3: CASFLGAWGTEAFF

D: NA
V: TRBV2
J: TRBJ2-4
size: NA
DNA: TGTGCCAGCAGTGGGAACAGGGCAGGAGCCAAAAACATTCAGTACTTC
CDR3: CASSGNRAGAKNIQYF

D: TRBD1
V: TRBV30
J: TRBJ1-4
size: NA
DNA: TGTGCCTGGGGACAGGGGCGGTCTAATGAAAAACTGTTTTTT
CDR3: CAWGQGRSNEKLFF

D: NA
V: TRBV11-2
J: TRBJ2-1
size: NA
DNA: TGTGCCAGCAGCTTGGCCAAATACAATGAGCAGTTCTTC
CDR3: CASSLAKYNEQFF

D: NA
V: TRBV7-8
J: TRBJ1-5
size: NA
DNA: TGTGCCAGCAGCTTAGGAGACGGCAGCAATCAGCCCCAGCATTTT
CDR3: CASSLGDGSNQPQHF

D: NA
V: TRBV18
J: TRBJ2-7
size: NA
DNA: TGTGCCAGCTCACCAGGGGGGAGCTCCTACGAGCAGTACTTC
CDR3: CASSPGGSSYEQYF

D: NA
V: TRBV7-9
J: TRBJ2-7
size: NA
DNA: TGTGCCAGCAGCCGTACAACGGCCTACGAGCAGTACTTC
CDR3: CASSRTTAYEQYF

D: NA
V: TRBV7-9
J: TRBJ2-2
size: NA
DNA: TGTGCCAGCAGCTTAGCAGGGGGGAACACCGGGGAGCTGTTTTTT
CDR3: CASSLAGGNTGELFF

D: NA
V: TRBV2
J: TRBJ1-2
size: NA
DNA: TGTGCCAGCAGTGCGGATCTAGATGGCTACACCTTC
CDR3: CASSADLDGYTF

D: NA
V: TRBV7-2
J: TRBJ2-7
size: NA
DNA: TGTGCCAGCAGCTTAGTTCGGCGCTCGAGCTCCTACGAGCAGTACTTC
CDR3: CASSLVRRSSSYEQYF

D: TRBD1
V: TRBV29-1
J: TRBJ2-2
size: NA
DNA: TGCAGCGTAGAATCTTGGACAGGAACCGGGGAGCTGTTTTTT
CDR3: CSVESWTGTGELFF

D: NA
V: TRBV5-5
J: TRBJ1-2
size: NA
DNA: TGTGCCAGCAGCTCGGGGTTTCGCTATGGCTACACCTTC
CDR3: CASSSGFRYGYTF

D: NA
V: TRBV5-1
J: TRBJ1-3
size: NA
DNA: TGCGCCAGCAGCTTGGTTTCCAGGGACTACTCTGGAAACACCATATATTTT
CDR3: CASSLVSRDYSGNTIYF

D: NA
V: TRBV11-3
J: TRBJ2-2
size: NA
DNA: TGTGCCAGCAGCTTAGAGGGTCGGGACTCCTACACCGGGGAGCTGTTTTTT
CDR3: CASSLEGRDSYTGELFF